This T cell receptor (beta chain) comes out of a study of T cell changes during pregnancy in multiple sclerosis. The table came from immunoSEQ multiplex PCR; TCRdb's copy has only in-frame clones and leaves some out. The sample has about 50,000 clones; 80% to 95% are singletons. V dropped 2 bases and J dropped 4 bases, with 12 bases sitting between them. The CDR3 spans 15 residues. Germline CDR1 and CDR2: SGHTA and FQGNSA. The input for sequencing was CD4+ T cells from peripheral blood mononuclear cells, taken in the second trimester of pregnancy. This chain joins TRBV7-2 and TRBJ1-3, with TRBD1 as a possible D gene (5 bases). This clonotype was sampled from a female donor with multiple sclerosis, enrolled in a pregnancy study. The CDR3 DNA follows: TGTGCCAGCAGCTTATACCCAGGGCAAGGAAACACCATATATTTT. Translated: CASSLYPGQGNTIYF.